Listed below are T cell receptor beta chains from one sample, sequenced in a study of blood T cell repertoires in COVID-19. Only in-frame clones appear in the TCRdb table, and some are missing; sequencing was by immunoSEQ multiplex PCR. Of roughly 410,000 clones detected, 89% appear once; the ten largest clones hold roughly 1.6%. The specimen was peripheral blood. The receptors shown here come from a woman aged 40 to 50 with COVID-19, enrolled during active disease. Both conserved end residues are part of each CDR3. The D gene is left open where the match is weak. A clone size is listed for some rows: how often the clone was seen (once, few, many), or a class if it is expanded.

j_call: TRBJ2-3
v_call: TRBV7-2
clone_size: NA
d_call: TRBD2
cdr3_aa: CASSPSAGGDTQYF
cdr3_nt: TGTGCCAGCAGCCCCTCAGCGGGGGGGGATACGCAGTATTTT

j_call: TRBJ1-3
v_call: TRBV18
clone_size: NA
d_call: NA
cdr3_aa: CASSDQGLQNTIYF
cdr3_nt: TGTGCCAGCTCGGATCAGGGGCTTCAAAACACCATATATTTT

j_call: TRBJ1-2
v_call: TRBV12-3/TRBV12-4
clone_size: NA
d_call: NA
cdr3_aa: CASSFLSGYGYTF
cdr3_nt: TGTGCCAGCAGTTTCCTATCAGGTTATGGCTACACCTTC

j_call: TRBJ2-3
v_call: TRBV19
clone_size: NA
d_call: NA
cdr3_aa: CASGGWAGTQYF
cdr3_nt: TGTGCCAGCGGCGGCTGGGCGGGTACGCAGTATTTT

j_call: TRBJ1-2
v_call: TRBV9
clone_size: NA
d_call: TRBD1
cdr3_aa: CASSVSTGVYGYTF
cdr3_nt: TGTGCCAGCAGCGTCTCTACAGGGGTCTATGGCTACACCTTC

j_call: TRBJ1-5
v_call: TRBV5-6
clone_size: NA
d_call: NA
cdr3_aa: CASSFRDTTPSRQPQHF
cdr3_nt: TGTGCCAGCAGCTTCCGGGACACAACCCCTAGCAGGCAGCCCCAGCATTTT

j_call: TRBJ1-6
v_call: TRBV27
clone_size: NA
d_call: NA
cdr3_aa: CASSLQGGGNSPLHF
cdr3_nt: TGTGCCAGCAGTTTACAGGGCGGTGGGAATTCACCCCTCCACTTT

j_call: TRBJ1-6
v_call: TRBV5-1
clone_size: NA
d_call: TRBD1
cdr3_aa: CASTDRGLNSPLHF
cdr3_nt: TGCGCCAGCACGGACAGGGGGTTGAATTCACCCCTCCACTTT

j_call: TRBJ1-1
v_call: TRBV7-3
clone_size: NA
d_call: NA
cdr3_aa: CASSPGGANTEAFF
cdr3_nt: TGTGCCAGCAGCCCGGGAGGGGCGAACACTGAAGCTTTCTTT

j_call: TRBJ2-2
v_call: TRBV27
clone_size: NA
d_call: TRBD1
cdr3_aa: CASSQRTGYTGELFF
cdr3_nt: TGTGCCAGCAGTCAACGGACAGGGTACACCGGGGAGCTGTTTTTT

j_call: TRBJ1-3
v_call: TRBV28
clone_size: NA
d_call: NA
cdr3_aa: CASSPGGAGDNTIYF
cdr3_nt: TGTGCCAGCAGTCCGGGGGGGGCAGGGGATAACACCATATATTTT

j_call: TRBJ1-4
v_call: TRBV5-5
clone_size: NA
d_call: NA
cdr3_aa: CASSFLSTMLATNEKLFF
cdr3_nt: TGTGCCAGCAGCTTTCTGAGTACCATGCTTGCAACTAATGAAAAACTGTTTTTT

j_call: TRBJ1-5
v_call: TRBV30
clone_size: NA
d_call: NA
cdr3_aa: CAWSQDSNQPQHF
cdr3_nt: TGTGCCTGGAGTCAGGATAGCAATCAGCCCCAGCATTTT

j_call: TRBJ2-7
v_call: TRBV5-1
clone_size: once
d_call: NA
cdr3_aa: CASREAGGTYEQYF
cdr3_nt: TGCGCCAGCAGGGAAGCGGGCGGTACCTACGAGCAGTACTTC

j_call: TRBJ1-4
v_call: TRBV6-5
clone_size: NA
d_call: TRBD1
cdr3_aa: CASRTGPNEKLFF
cdr3_nt: TGTGCCTCCCGGACAGGACCCAATGAAAAACTGTTTTTT

j_call: TRBJ2-1
v_call: TRBV27
clone_size: NA
d_call: TRBD2
cdr3_aa: CASSSPTGLAGGYAYNEQFF
cdr3_nt: TGTGCCAGCAGTTCTCCTACGGGACTAGCGGGAGGGTACGCCTACAATGAGCAGTTCTTC

j_call: TRBJ1-1
v_call: TRBV28
clone_size: NA
d_call: NA
cdr3_aa: CASSLGYSMNTEAFF
cdr3_nt: TGTGCCAGCAGTTTAGGGTACAGCATGAACACTGAAGCTTTCTTT

j_call: TRBJ2-7
v_call: TRBV2
clone_size: NA
d_call: NA
cdr3_aa: CASSLFPLDEQYF
cdr3_nt: TGTGCCAGCAGTCTCTTTCCCCTCGACGAGCAGTACTTC

j_call: TRBJ1-1
v_call: TRBV6-6
clone_size: NA
d_call: TRBD1
cdr3_aa: CASSPDRDAFF
cdr3_nt: TGTGCCAGCAGTCCTGACAGGGACGCTTTCTTT

j_call: TRBJ1-2
v_call: TRBV6-5
clone_size: NA
d_call: NA
cdr3_aa: CASRSGGEFYGYTF
cdr3_nt: TGTGCCAGCAGATCTGGGGGGGAGTTCTATGGCTACACCTTC

j_call: TRBJ2-3
v_call: TRBV27
clone_size: NA
d_call: TRBD2
cdr3_aa: CASSRRAGGPGDTQYF
cdr3_nt: TGTGCCAGCAGCCGTAGGGCGGGAGGGCCCGGAGATACGCAGTATTTT

j_call: TRBJ2-7
v_call: TRBV4-1
clone_size: NA
d_call: TRBD2
cdr3_aa: CASRGLAGYEQYF
cdr3_nt: TGCGCCAGCAGGGGACTAGCGGGTTACGAGCAGTACTTC

j_call: TRBJ1-1
v_call: TRBV10-3
clone_size: NA
d_call: TRBD1
cdr3_aa: CAISLTGDNEAFF
cdr3_nt: TGTGCCATCAGTTTGACAGGGGATAATGAAGCTTTCTTT

j_call: TRBJ1-2
v_call: TRBV25-1
clone_size: NA
d_call: NA
cdr3_aa: CASSEYRGGAGSNYGYTF
cdr3_nt: TGTGCCAGCAGTGAATATAGGGGAGGGGCTGGATCTAACTATGGCTACACCTTC

j_call: TRBJ1-1
v_call: TRBV28
clone_size: NA
d_call: NA
cdr3_aa: CASRWGGLNTEAFF
cdr3_nt: TGTGCCAGCCGTTGGGGGGGCTTGAACACTGAAGCTTTCTTT

j_call: TRBJ1-2
v_call: TRBV5-1
clone_size: few
d_call: NA
cdr3_aa: CASSLEGVNGYTF
cdr3_nt: TGCGCCAGCAGCTTGGAGGGGGTAAATGGCTACACCTTC

j_call: TRBJ1-1
v_call: TRBV10-3
clone_size: NA
d_call: TRBD1
cdr3_aa: CAIRSPQGAEGTEAFF
cdr3_nt: TGTGCCATCAGATCCCCACAGGGGGCTGAGGGCACTGAAGCTTTCTTT

j_call: TRBJ1-5
v_call: TRBV29-1
clone_size: NA
d_call: TRBD1
cdr3_aa: CSVKTGYSNQPQHF
cdr3_nt: TGCAGCGTAAAGACAGGGTATAGCAATCAGCCCCAGCATTTT

j_call: TRBJ1-1
v_call: TRBV5-1
clone_size: NA
d_call: TRBD1
cdr3_aa: CASHRLTGGQNEAFF
cdr3_nt: TGCGCCAGCCACCGGCTTACAGGGGGCCAGAATGAAGCTTTCTTT

j_call: TRBJ1-5
v_call: TRBV27
clone_size: NA
d_call: NA
cdr3_aa: CASSSRGLLGADSNQPQHF
cdr3_nt: TGTGCCAGCAGTTCCAGAGGACTTCTTGGAGCGGATAGCAATCAGCCCCAGCATTTT

j_call: TRBJ2-7
v_call: TRBV15
clone_size: NA
d_call: TRBD1
cdr3_aa: CATSSGTGAPHEQYF
cdr3_nt: TGTGCCACCAGCAGCGGGACAGGGGCCCCACACGAGCAGTACTTC

j_call: TRBJ2-7
v_call: TRBV2
clone_size: NA
d_call: NA
cdr3_aa: CASSEAGGKYEQYF
cdr3_nt: TGTGCCAGCAGTGAAGCGGGAGGAAAGTACGAGCAGTACTTC

j_call: TRBJ1-6
v_call: TRBV6-4
clone_size: NA
d_call: TRBD1
cdr3_aa: CASSSGQGSSPLHF
cdr3_nt: TGTGCCAGCAGTTCCGGACAGGGGAGCTCACCCCTCCACTTT

j_call: TRBJ2-1
v_call: TRBV6-1
clone_size: NA
d_call: NA
cdr3_aa: CASSEFVGGAYNEQFF
cdr3_nt: TGTGCCAGCAGTGAATTCGTGGGGGGAGCCTACAATGAGCAGTTCTTC

j_call: TRBJ1-1
v_call: TRBV7-2
clone_size: NA
d_call: TRBD1
cdr3_aa: CASSFTGGGNTEAFF
cdr3_nt: TGTGCCAGCAGCTTTACAGGGGGCGGAAACACTGAAGCTTTCTTT

j_call: TRBJ2-7
v_call: TRBV2
clone_size: NA
d_call: TRBD2
cdr3_aa: CASSLTSGGYYEQYF
cdr3_nt: TGTGCCAGCAGTTTAACTAGCGGGGGATACTACGAGCAGTACTTC

j_call: TRBJ1-4
v_call: TRBV4-3
clone_size: NA
d_call: NA
cdr3_aa: CASSQASFNEKLFF
cdr3_nt: TGCGCCAGCAGCCAAGCCTCCTTTAATGAAAAACTGTTTTTT

j_call: TRBJ1-2
v_call: TRBV10-3
clone_size: NA
d_call: NA
cdr3_aa: CAISELGDASGYTF
cdr3_nt: TGTGCCATCAGTGAGTTAGGGGATGCGAGTGGCTACACCTTC